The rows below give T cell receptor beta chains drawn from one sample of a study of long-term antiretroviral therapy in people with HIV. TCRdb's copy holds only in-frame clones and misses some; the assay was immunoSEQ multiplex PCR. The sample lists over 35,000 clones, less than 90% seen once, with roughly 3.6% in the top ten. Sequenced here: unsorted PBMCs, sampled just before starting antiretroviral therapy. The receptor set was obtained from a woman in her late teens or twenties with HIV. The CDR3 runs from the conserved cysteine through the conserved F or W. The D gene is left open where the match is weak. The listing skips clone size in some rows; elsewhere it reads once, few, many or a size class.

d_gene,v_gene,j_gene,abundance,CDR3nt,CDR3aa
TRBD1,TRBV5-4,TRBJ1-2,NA,TGTGCCAGCAGCCCGACAGGGAGATATGGCTACACCTTC,CASSPTGRYGYTF
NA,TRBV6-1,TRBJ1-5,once,TGTGCCAGCAGAACAGGGACGAGAGATCAGCCCCAGCATTTT,CASRTGTRDQPQHF
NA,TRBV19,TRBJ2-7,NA,TGTGCCAGTAGTATTTCCCTGGGGAATCCCGGCGAGCAGTACTTC,CASSISLGNPGEQYF
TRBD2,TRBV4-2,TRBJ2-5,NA,TGTGCCAGCAGCCAAGGGGAGGGCCACCAAGAGACCCAGTACTTC,CASSQGEGHQETQYF
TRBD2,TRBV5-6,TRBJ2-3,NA,TGTGCCAGCAGCGATACTAGCGGTTACACAGATACGCAGTATTTT,CASSDTSGYTDTQYF
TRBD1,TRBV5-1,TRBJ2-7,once,TGCGCCAGCAGCTTGACCGGGACAGGGAGGTACGAGCAGTACTTC,CASSLTGTGRYEQYF
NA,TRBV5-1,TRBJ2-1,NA,TGCGCCAGCAGCATGGGACCCGTCTACAATGAGCAGTTCTTC,CASSMGPVYNEQFF
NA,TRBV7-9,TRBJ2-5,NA,TGTGCCAGCAGCGTCCAAGAGACCCAGTACTTC,CASSVQETQYF
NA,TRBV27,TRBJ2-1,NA,TGTGCCAGCTCGTACGGGGGACGTGAGCAGTTCTTC,CASSYGGREQFF
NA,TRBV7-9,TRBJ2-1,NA,TGTGCCAGCAGCTTAGTGGGACTTGACAATGAGCAGTTCTTC,CASSLVGLDNEQFF
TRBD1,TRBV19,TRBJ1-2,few,TGTGCCAGTAGCGAAACAGGGGGCGGCTATGGCTACACCTTC,CASSETGGGYGYTF
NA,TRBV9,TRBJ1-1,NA,TGTGCCAGCAGCGTAGATGGGGGGGACACTGAAGCTTTCTTT,CASSVDGGDTEAFF
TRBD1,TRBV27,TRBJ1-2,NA,TGTGCCAGCAGTTTGGAGGGGGCGACCGGCCTGAGCTACTATGGCTACACCTTC,CASSLEGATGLSYYGYTF
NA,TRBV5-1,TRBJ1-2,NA,TGCGCCAGCAGCTTGGACGGGGGCGGTAACTATGGCTACACCTTC,CASSLDGGGNYGYTF
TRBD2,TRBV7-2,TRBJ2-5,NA,TGTGCCAGCAGCTTAGTTCGGCTAGCGGGCGAGACCCAGTACTTC,CASSLVRLAGETQYF
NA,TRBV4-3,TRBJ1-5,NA,TGCGCCAGCAGCCAAGACACCAGCAATCAGCCCCAGCATTTT,CASSQDTSNQPQHF
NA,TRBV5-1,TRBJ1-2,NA,TGCGCCAGCAGCTTGGCGACGTCCGGCTACACCTTC,CASSLATSGYTF
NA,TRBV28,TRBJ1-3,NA,TGTGCCAGCAGTGAGGGGAGGGGAAACACCATATATTTT,CASSEGRGNTIYF
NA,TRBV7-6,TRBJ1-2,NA,TGTGCCAGCAGCTTCCGGACGGGTAACTATGGCTACACCTTC,CASSFRTGNYGYTF
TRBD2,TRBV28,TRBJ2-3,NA,TGTGCCAGCAGTTCCTACAGGGATAGCGGGAGGGATACGCAGTATTTT,CASSSYRDSGRDTQYF
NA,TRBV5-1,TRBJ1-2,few,TGCGCCAGCAGCTTGGGGGGGCAGACACCAGACTATGGCTACACCTTC,CASSLGGQTPDYGYTF
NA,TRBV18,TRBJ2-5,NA,TGTGCCAGCTCACTTGAGAAAGAGACCCAGTACTTC,CASSLEKETQYF
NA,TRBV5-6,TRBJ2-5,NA,TGTGCCAGCAGCCGGCCCCCCTGGTTTGGTCAACAAGAGACCCAGTACTTC,CASSRPPWFGQQETQYF
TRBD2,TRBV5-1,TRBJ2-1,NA,TGCGCCAGCAGCACACAGACTAGCGGGAACTACAATGAGCAGTTCTTC,CASSTQTSGNYNEQFF
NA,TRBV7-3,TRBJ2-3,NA,TGTGCCAGCAGCGACCACTTAGATACGCAGTATTTT,CASSDHLDTQYF
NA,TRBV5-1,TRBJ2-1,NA,TGCGCCAGCAGCTTGGGAAGCTACAATGAGCAGTTCTTC,CASSLGSYNEQFF
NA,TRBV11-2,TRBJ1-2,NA,TGTGCCAGCAGCCCAGACACTTACTATGGCTACACCTTC,CASSPDTYYGYTF
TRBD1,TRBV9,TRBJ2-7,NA,TGTGCCAGCAGTGGGACAGGCAGCTACGAGCAGTACTTC,CASSGTGSYEQYF
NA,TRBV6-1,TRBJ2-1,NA,TGTGCCAGCAGGGCTACTAGCCAGGGGTCCAATGAGCAGTTCTTC,CASRATSQGSNEQFF
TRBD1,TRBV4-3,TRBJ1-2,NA,TGCGCCAGCAGCCAGCTCGGACAGGGTGGGCACTATGGCTACACCTTC,CASSQLGQGGHYGYTF
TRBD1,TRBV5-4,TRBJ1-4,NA,TGTGCCAGCAGCTTGGGGGACAGGGGAAGTCGTGAAAAACTGTTTTTT,CASSLGDRGSREKLFF
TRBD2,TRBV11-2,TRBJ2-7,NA,TGTGCCAGCAGCTTAGATGGGCTAGCGGGAGGGTGGTACTTC,CASSLDGLAGGWYF
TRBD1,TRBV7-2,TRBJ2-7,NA,TGTGCCAGCAGCGCCAGACCCGGGACAGGGAGTAGTCAGCAGTACTTC,CASSARPGTGSSQQYF
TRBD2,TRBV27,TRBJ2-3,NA,TGTGCCAGCAGTGCTTTAGCGGGAGTTGGTACGCAGTATTTT,CASSALAGVGTQYF
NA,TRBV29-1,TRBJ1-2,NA,TGCAGCGTCGAAGGGTCAATCTCAGCTAACTATGGCTACACCTTC,CSVEGSISANYGYTF
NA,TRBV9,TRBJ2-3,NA,TGTGCCAGCAGCGTAGCTACCCCGGATACGCAGTATTTT,CASSVATPDTQYF
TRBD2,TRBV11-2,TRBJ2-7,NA,TGTGCCAGCAGCTTAGGATCAGTGGGAGGGACCTACGAGCAGTACTTC,CASSLGSVGGTYEQYF
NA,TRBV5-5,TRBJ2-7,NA,TGTGCCAGCAGCTTGGTGGCAGGGGCCACCTACGAGCAGTACTTC,CASSLVAGATYEQYF
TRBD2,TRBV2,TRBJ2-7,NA,TGTGCCAGCAGTGAAGGCAGGGGACTAGCGGGGAGAAAGACCATCCTCTCCTACGAGCAGTACTTC,CASSEGRGLAGRKTILSYEQYF
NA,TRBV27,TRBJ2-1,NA,TGTGCCAGCAGTTTATCGAGTCCGGCCCAAAACCCGTACTACAATGAGCAGTTCTTC,CASSLSSPAQNPYYNEQFF
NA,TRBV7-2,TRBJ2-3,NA,TGTGCCAGCAGCTTAGCTCGGAGGGACCGCACAGATACGCAGTATTTT,CASSLARRDRTDTQYF
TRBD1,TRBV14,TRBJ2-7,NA,TGTGCCAGCAGCCCTAATGGACAGGGGTTTTACGAGCAGTACTTC,CASSPNGQGFYEQYF
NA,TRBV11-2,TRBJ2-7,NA,TGTGCCAGCAGCTTAGAAAAATGGATATCAGCCTACGAGCAGTACTTC,CASSLEKWISAYEQYF
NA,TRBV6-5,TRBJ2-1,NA,TGTGCCAGCAGTTACTCGGTTACAGGAGATTACAATGAGCAGTTCTTC,CASSYSVTGDYNEQFF
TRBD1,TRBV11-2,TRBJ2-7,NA,TGTGCCAGCAGCTTTCGAGACAGGGGTGCCTACGAGCAGTACTTC,CASSFRDRGAYEQYF
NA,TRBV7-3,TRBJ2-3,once,TGTGCCAGCAGCTTACAGGGGTCCGGCACAGATACGCAGTATTTT,CASSLQGSGTDTQYF
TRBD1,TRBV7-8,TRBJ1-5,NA,TGTGCCAGCAGCTTAGAGTACAGGGGCCAAGTGGGCAATCAGCCCCAGCATTTT,CASSLEYRGQVGNQPQHF
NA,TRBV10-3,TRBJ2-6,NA,TGTGCCATCAGTGTACCGACCGACCTTAAATACAGTGGAGGGCCGAGCTCTGGGGCCAACGTCCTGACTTTC,CAISVPTDLKYSGGPSSGANVLTF
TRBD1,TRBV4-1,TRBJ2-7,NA,TGCGCCAGCAGCCAGAGGGGGCGGGACGAGCAGTACTTC,CASSQRGRDEQYF
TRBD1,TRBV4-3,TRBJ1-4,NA,TGCGCCAGCAGCCAAGATGGGACAGAGTCTGAAAAACTGTTTTTT,CASSQDGTESEKLFF